The 11 T cell receptor beta chains reported below all come from one sample, sequenced in a study of T cell responses to AZD1222 COVID-19 vaccine. Using immunoSEQ multiplex PCR, the repertoire was profiled, and TCRdb retains in-frame clones only, with some absent. Among about 94,000 clones listed, about 85% were seen once. Here the sequenced sample was peripheral blood, taken 28 days after the second AZD1222 dose. These receptors all stem from an adult who received the AZD1222 COVID-19 vaccine.

The chain combines TRBV4-2 with TRBJ2-3; TRBD1 matches at 9 bases. J was trimmed by 0 bases and V by 2 bases; bases with no gene match: 6. The CDR3 is 17 amino acids. Germline CDR1 LGHNA, CDR2 YNFKEQ. The CDR3 here is CASSQTGGISSTDTQYF. The CDR3 DNA is TGTGCCAGCAGCCAAACAGGGGGCATTTCTAGCACAGATACGCAGTATTTT.

J is TRBJ2-6 and V is TRBV5-1; D is perhaps TRBD1 or TRBD2 (5 bases each). This CDR3 is 19 amino acids long. Germline values: CDR1 SGHRS, CDR2 YFSETQ. Trimming cost V 2 bases and J 0 bases, with 18 bases left between them. Written as DNA, the CDR3 is TGCGCCAGCAGCTTATGGATATGGGGACCGAGCTCTGGGGCCAACGTCCTGACTTTC. Translating gives CASSLWIWGPSSGANVLTF.

The chain employs TRBV5-4 and TRBJ1-2, with D maybe TRBD1 (5 bases). The V gene's germline CDR1 is SGHNT and CDR2 YYREEE (reference sequence). The CDR3 contains 13 residues. V lost 0 bases to trimming and J lost 5 bases, with 8 bases between them. The CDR3 loop reads CASSLVTGYGYTF. CDR3 bases: TGTGCCAGCAGCTTGGTCACAGGTTATGGCTACACCTTC.

The V call is TRBV2, the J call TRBJ1-1; TRBD1 matches 10 bases. Trimming at V came to 3 bases and at J to 5 bases, leaving 12 bases not matched to a gene. The CDR3 consists of 17 residues. Germline V gene sequence: CDR1 SNHLY, CDR2 FYNNEI. The CDR3 coding sequence is TGTGCCAGCAGTGACCCCTCGTTGACAGGGGGCTCGACTGAAGCTTTCTTT. As protein: CASSDPSLTGGSTEAFF.

This chain connects TRBV11-2 to TRBJ1-2, with D possibly TRBD1 on 5 matching bases. The germline V gene encodes CDR1 SGHAT and CDR2 FQNNGV. This CDR3 region has 17 residues. V gave up 2 bases and J gave up 2 bases, with 18 bases separating them. CDR3 DNA: TGTGCCAGCAGCTTATCGTCAAGGCGGGACGGAAACTATGGCTACACCTTC. It translates to CASSLSSRRDGNYGYTF.

The genes are TRBV11-2 and TRBJ2-7; 10 positions agree with TRBD2. The CDR3 extends over 15 amino acids. The germline CDR1 and CDR2 sequences are SGHAT and FQNNGV. V shed 4 bases and J 3 bases; nucleotides not matched to a gene: 6. The CDR3 DNA reads TGTGCCAGCAGCTGGTCTAGCGGGAGTAACTACGAGCAGTACTTC. Translating it yields CASSWSSGSNYEQYF.

The gene calls are TRBV11-2 and TRBJ2-1, with 7 bases aligning to TRBD2. Looked up from germline, CDR1 is SGHAT and CDR2 is FQNNGV. The junction had 4 bases not matched to a gene; V was cut back by 3 bases and J by 2 bases. This CDR3 has 15 amino acids. CDR3 loop: CASSFASGTYNEQFF. The CDR3 DNA is TGTGCCAGCAGCTTCGCTAGCGGTACCTACAATGAGCAGTTCTTC.

The V and J genes are TRBV11-3 and TRBJ2-5, with 8 positions matching TRBD2. The germline gives CDR1 SGHNT, CDR2 YENEEA. Trimming took 6 bases from V and 2 from J; bases not matched to a gene: 8. The CDR3 has 15 residues. The CDR3 loop reads CASSLTSEPQETQYF. The CDR3, as DNA: TGTGCCAGCAGTTTGACTAGCGAGCCTCAAGAGACCCAGTACTTC.

The chain couples TRBV7-8 to TRBJ2-5; no reliable D call. Germline CDR1 and CDR2: SGHVS and FQNEAQ. This CDR3 spans 15 amino acids. V was pared by 2 bases and J by 3 bases, with 13 bases between. CDR3 nucleotides: TGTGCCAGCAGCTTACCGCGCAGGTTCAAAGAGACCCAGTACTTC. This codes for CASSLPRRFKETQYF.

V and J are TRBV6-2 or TRBV6-3 and TRBJ2-3; 8 nucleotides line up with TRBD2. CDR1 and CDR2 (germline): MNHEY, SVGEGT. The CDR3 has 18 residues. The V gene end was trimmed by 3 bases and the J gene end by 1 base; junction bases not matched to a gene: 12. The CDR3 coding sequence is TGTGCCAGCAGTTATCCGGGCCGCAAAGCGGGGGGCACAGATACGCAGTATTTT. Amino acids: CASSYPGRKAGGTDTQYF.

The V call is TRBV7-8, the J call TRBJ2-5, with D perhaps TRBD2 (6 bases). The V and J ends lost 3 bases and 4 bases respectively, with 21 bases between them. The germline gives CDR1 SGHVS, CDR2 FQNEAQ. CDR3 length: 17 amino acids. The CDR3 nucleotides are TGTGCCAGCAGCTTGGGGGTCGGGAGTTACGGGGTAGAGACCCAGTACTTC. Amino acid sequence: CASSLGVGSYGVETQYF. Based on the CDR3 plus reference TRBV7-8 and TRBJ2-5, the full variable domain is GAGVSQSPRYKVAKRGQDVALRCDPISGHVSLFWYQQALGQGPEFLTYFQNEAQLDKSGLPSDRFFAERPEGSVSTLKIQRTQQEDSAVYLCASSLGVGSYGVETQYFGPGTRLLVL.